These 24 T cell receptor beta chains share one sample of origin, sequenced in a study of blood T cell repertoires in COVID-19. Produced via immunoSEQ multiplex PCR; TCRdb's table is partial and in-frame only. Among over 200,000 clones listed, 92% were seen once. Sequences were obtained from peripheral blood. These receptor sequences come from a man younger than 40 with acute or convalescent COVID-19.

The genes are TRBV11-2 and TRBJ2-1; 9 nucleotides match TRBD1. J lost 6 bases, V lost 1 base, and 13 bases had no gene match. CDR3 length equals 18 residues. CDR1 is SGHAT and CDR2 is FQNNGV in the germline V gene. The CDR3 is CASSLAHDTGGRFNEQFF. The CDR3, as DNA: TGTGCCAGCAGCTTAGCCCACGACACAGGGGGCAGGTTCAATGAGCAGTTCTTC. The complete variable domain, with remaining parts taken from reference TRBV11-2 and TRBJ2-1, reads EAGVAQSPRYKIIEKRQSVAFWCNPISGHATLYWYQQILGQGPKLLIQFQNNGVVDDSQLPKDRFSAERLKGVDSTLKIQPAKLEDSAVYLCASSLAHDTGGRFNEQFFGPGTRLTVL.

The V and J genes are TRBV19 and TRBJ1-5; 8 bases are a match to TRBD1. Germline values: CDR1 LNHDA, CDR2 SQIVND (reference sequence). The CDR3 consists of 13 residues. Trimming took 7 bases from V and 9 from J; bases not matched to a gene: 8. The CDR3 protein is CASTPQGEPPQHF. CDR3 bases: TGTGCCAGTACCCCACAGGGGGAGCCGCCCCAGCATTTT.

This chain uses TRBV18 with TRBJ2-1; unclear D gene. V dropped 3 bases and J dropped 5 bases, with 14 bases sitting between them. Germline CDR1 is KGHSH and CDR2 is LQKENI. This CDR3 has 15 residues. CDR3 in DNA: TGTGCCAGCTCACCCCGAGAGGCCGCAAACAATGAGCAGTTCTTC. It yields the protein CASSPREAANNEQFF. Looking up the rest from reference TRBV18 and TRBJ2-1 gives the full variable domain: NAGVMQNPRHLVRRRGQEARLRCSPMKGHSHVYWYRQLPEEGLKFMVYLQKENIIDESGMPKERFSAEFPKEGPSILRIQQVVRGDSAAYFCASSPREAANNEQFFGPGTRLTVL.

The chain uses TRBV5-1 and TRBJ2-7, with D perhaps TRBD1 (6 bases). Per the germline V gene, CDR1 is SGHRS and CDR2 is YFSETQ. Trimming pared 5 bases from V and 7 bases from J, leaving 22 bases between. This CDR3 has 15 amino acids. The CDR3 DNA reads TGCGCCAGCAGACCTCTTACAGGGCCCTATGGGGAGCAGTACTTC. Protein: CASRPLTGPYGEQYF.

The chain recombines TRBV28 with TRBJ2-5, with TRBD1 matching over 7 bases. With V trimmed by 6 bases and J by 2 bases, 12 bases remained unmatched. CDR1 MDHEN and CDR2 SYDVKM come from the germline V gene. The CDR3 runs to 16 residues. The CDR3 coding sequence is TGTGCCAGCAGACCCCTTGGCAGGGGGAGTCAAGAGACCCAGTACTTC. Residues: CASRPLGRGSQETQYF. The variable domain in full, completed from reference TRBV28 and TRBJ2-5, reads DVKVTQSSRYLVKRTGEKVFLECVQDMDHENMFWYRQDPGLGLRLIYFSYDVKMKEKGDIPEGYSVSREKKERFSLILESASTNQTSMYLCASRPLGRGSQETQYFGPGTRLLVL.

J is TRBJ1-6 and V is TRBV28; TRBD1 matches at 9 bases. The CDR3 extends over 16 amino acids. V was pared by 3 bases and J by 7 bases, with 7 bases of the junction left unmatched. The germline V gene has CDR1 MDHEN and CDR2 SYDVKM. The DNA of the CDR3 is TGTGCCAGCAGTTTTGAACAGGGGGCAAAGAATTCACCCCTCCACTTT. Encoded protein: CASSFEQGAKNSPLHF. Together with reference TRBV28 and TRBJ1-6, the CDR3 gives the full variable domain: DVKVTQSSRYLVKRTGEKVFLECVQDMDHENMFWYRQDPGLGLRLIYFSYDVKMKEKGDIPEGYSVSREKKERFSLILESASTNQTSMYLCASSFEQGAKNSPLHFGNGTRLTVT.

This CDR3 reads CASSTPPVGGGTQYF. In DNA, the CDR3 is TGTGCCAGCAGTACTCCCCCGGTCGGGGGTGGAACGCAGTATTTT. This chain connects TRBV6-5 to TRBJ2-3, with D tentatively TRBD2 (6 bases). The CDR3 sequence is 15 residues long. Trimming stripped 5 bases from V and 9 bases from J, with 21 bases between. Germline CDR1 reads MNHEY; CDR2 reads SVGAGI.

This chain joins TRBV3-1 (or the pseudogene TRBV3-2) and TRBJ2-7; maybe TRBD1 (5 bases). Germline lookup yields CDR1 LGHDT and CDR2 YNNKEL (reference sequence). The CDR3 spans 13 residues. V dropped 4 bases and J dropped 1 base, with 8 bases sitting between them. CDR3 residues: CASSLSGSYEQYF. As DNA, the CDR3 is TGTGCCAGCAGCCTGTCAGGGTCCTACGAGCAGTACTTC.

V and J are TRBV15 and TRBJ1-1, with 9 bases matching TRBD1. V lost 5 bases to trimming and J lost 7 bases; unmatched junction nucleotides: 5. The CDR3 contains 13 residues. Per the germline V gene, CDR1 is LNHNV and CDR2 is YYDKDF (reference sequence). The CDR3 DNA reads TGTGCCACCAGCCCACAGGGGGCTTATGAAGCTTTCTTT. Translation: CATSPQGAYEAFF.

The chain uses TRBV4-2 and TRBJ2-1, with D tentatively TRBD2 (6 bases). Germline V lookup: CDR1 LGHNA, CDR2 YNFKEQ. There are 14 residues in the CDR3. Trimming removed 1 base at V and 10 bases at J, with 14 bases between. In DNA form, the CDR3 reads TGTGCCAGCAGCCAAGGCGGGAATTGGGAAGAGCAGTTCTTC. This codes for CASSQGGNWEEQFF.

The chain uses TRBV29-1 and TRBJ1-2; D is uncertain. Germline V gene lookup returns CDR1 SQVTM and CDR2 ANQGSEA. Trimming removed 0 bases at V and 9 bases at J, with 14 bases between. This CDR3 comprises 13 residues. CDR3 protein: CSVEDLFVRSYTF. The DNA of the CDR3 is TGCAGCGTTGAAGACCTTTTCGTGAGGAGCTACACCTTC.

This clone was picked up one time. This chain joins TRBV4-1 and TRBJ2-7, with TRBD2 identical over 13 bases. This CDR3 region has 18 residues. CDR1 and CDR2 (germline): MGHRA, YSYEKL. Trimming cost V 0 bases and J 5 bases; bases outside gene matches: 10. CDR3 residues: CASSQDQGGTSGNHEQYF. The CDR3 DNA is TGCGCCAGCAGCCAAGATCAGGGAGGGACTAGCGGGAACCACGAGCAGTACTTC.

The chain combines TRBV12-5 with TRBJ2-1; D remains unclear. Trimming removed 2 bases from V and 9 bases from J, with 8 bases in between. This CDR3 has 12 amino acids. CDR1 is LGHNT, CDR2 FRNRAP, per germline. CDR3 residues: CASGLTPGEQFF. The CDR3 DNA is TGTGCTAGTGGTTTGACCCCGGGTGAGCAGTTCTTC.

This chain joins TRBV5-4 and TRBJ2-5; 9 nucleotides align to TRBD1. Germline V gene lookup returns CDR1 SGHNT and CDR2 YYREEE (reference sequence). Trimming at V came to 4 bases and at J to 4 bases, leaving 5 bases not matched to a gene. The CDR3 has 14 residues. The CDR3 region has the DNA TGTGCCAGCAGCGACAGGGGGTTACCAGAGACCCAGTACTTC. This encodes CASSDRGLPETQYF.

The chain combines TRBV14 with TRBJ1-4; TRBD1 aligns across 9 bases. V was clipped by 4 bases and J by 8 bases; unmatched bases: 8. Germline V gene data show CDR1 as SGHDN and CDR2 as FVKESK. The CDR3 length is 15 residues. The CDR3, as DNA: TGTGCCAGCAGCCGACGGACAGGGGTAGGGGAAAAACTGTTTTTT. Residues: CASSRRTGVGEKLFF.

The chain combines TRBV12-5 with TRBJ2-5; tentatively, D is TRBD2 (6 bases). CDR1 is LGHNT, CDR2 FRNRAP, per germline. V dropped 3 bases and J dropped 4 bases, with 15 bases sitting between them. CDR3 length: 15 residues. CDR3 sequence: CASGLGTFGGETQYF. CDR3 in DNA: TGTGCTAGTGGTTTAGGGACTTTTGGGGGAGAGACCCAGTACTTC.

The genes are TRBV19 and TRBJ1-1; D is unclear. The V end was cut by 3 bases, the J end by 1 base, with 9 bases between. Germline CDR1 LNHDA, CDR2 SQIVND (reference sequence). This CDR3 contains 14 residues. CDR3: CASSMRRKNTEAFF. CDR3 bases: TGTGCCAGTAGTATGAGGAGAAAGAACACTGAAGCTTTCTTT. Variable domain in full (rest from reference TRBV19 and TRBJ1-1): DGGITQSPKYLFRKEGQNVTLSCEQNLNHDAMYWYRQDPGQGLRLIYYSQIVNDFQKGDIAEGYSVSREKKESFPLTVTSAQKNPTAFYLCASSMRRKNTEAFFGQGTRLTVV.

The chain joins TRBV6-5 to TRBJ1-4; D gene unclear. The CDR3 contains 16 residues. Germline CDR1 is MNHEY and CDR2 is SVGAGI. V was shortened by 2 bases and J by 12 bases, with 22 bases between the two germline ends. In nucleotides, the CDR3 is TGTGCCAGCAGTTACGCGCCGACCCCCTGGGCAGTCGAACTGTTTTTT. Residues: CASSYAPTPWAVELFF.

The CDR3 here is CASSEGGQGGSPLHF. The CDR3 DNA reads TGTGCCAGCAGTGAGGGGGGGCAGGGTGGTTCACCCCTCCACTTT. The chain couples TRBV25-1 to TRBJ1-6; TRBD1 might be the D (6 bases). The CDR3 is 15 amino acids. Germline V CDR1 and CDR2: MGHDK, SYGVNS. Trimming cost V 3 bases and J 9 bases, with 15 bases left between them.

This chain links TRBV2 with TRBJ1-2, with 8 bases matching TRBD1. In germline, CDR1 is SNHLY, CDR2 FYNNEI. The CDR3 has 15 residues. The V and J ends lost 9 bases and 3 bases, in that order; junction bases with no gene match: 12. CDR3 sequence reads: CARSPVDRGHYGYTF. CDR3 nucleotides: TGTGCCAGGTCACCCGTAGACAGGGGTCACTATGGCTACACCTTC.

As DNA, the CDR3 is TGTGCCAGCAGCCGAGCGTCCGGGGAGCTGTTTTTT. Protein sequence: CASSRASGELFF. The chain links TRBV11-2 to TRBJ2-2; unclear D gene. The germline V gene encodes CDR1 SGHAT and CDR2 FQNNGV. The CDR3 is 12 residues long. Between the trimmed V and J ends, which lost 5 bases and 6 bases, there was a span of 7 bases.

Of note for this clone: The same CDR3 is also encoded by other DNA sequences in this sample. This chain joins TRBV6-4 and TRBJ2-2, with TRBD1 matching 9 bases. Germline CDR1 reads MRHNA; CDR2 reads SNTAGT. The J segment lost 5 bases and the V segment lost 3 bases, leaving 4 bases of the junction unmatched. The CDR3 covers 15 residues. The CDR3 loop reads CASSEQGASTGELFF. The CDR3 nucleotides read TGTGCCAGCAGTGAACAGGGGGCGAGTACCGGGGAGCTGTTTTTT.

This chain connects TRBV10-3 to TRBJ2-2; D gene ambiguous. Germline-derived CDR1 and CDR2 are ENHRY and SYGVKD. V lost 2 bases to trimming and J lost 3 bases, with 10 bases between them. The CDR3 has 15 residues. The CDR3 spells CAISEVPPYTGELFF. CDR3 coding DNA: TGTGCCATCAGTGAGGTCCCCCCGTACACCGGGGAGCTGTTTTTT.

CDR3 in DNA: TGTGCCAGCAGTTTTGGCAGGCTAAATTCACCCCTCCACTTT. This encodes CASSFGRLNSPLHF. The chain uses TRBV28 and TRBJ1-6; D is ambiguous. Deletions cut 3 bases from V and 7 bases from J, with 10 bases between. Germline V CDR1 and CDR2: MDHEN, SYDVKM. There are 14 residues in the CDR3.